Shown below are 7 T cell receptor beta chains from a single sample sequenced in a study of Graves' ophthalmopathy and Graves' hyperthyroidism. CDR3 regions of TCR beta were amplified from RNA transcripts. The first round was an RT-PCR with HTBI primers, and the second round was a multiplex PCR. TCRdb re-derived calls from the multiplex PCR reads in MiXCR, one entry per CDR3 protein. Here the sample spans around 51,000 distinct CDR3 sequences, 50% being singletons. Sequencing was done on a sample of peripheral blood. These receptors originate from an adult man with Graves' ophthalmopathy.

The chain is built from TRBV9 and TRBJ2-1; D is uncertain. This CDR3 contains 13 residues. V dropped 0 bases and J dropped 5 bases, with 6 bases sitting between them. Germline assignment: CDR1 SGDLS and CDR2 YYNGEE. CDR3 nucleotides: TGTGCCAGCAGCGTAGCTGGGGACAATGAGCAGTTCTTC. Protein sequence: CASSVAGDNEQFF.

Many counts were recorded for this clonotype. The V call is TRBV7-8, the J call TRBJ2-3; 9 positions match TRBD2. After removal of 2 bases from V and 0 bases from J, the junction contained 6 bases not matched to a gene. The germline V gene encodes CDR1 SGHVS and CDR2 FQNEAQ. The CDR3 runs 17 residues. This CDR3 reads CASSLMASGESTDTQYF. The CDR3 bases are TGTGCCAGCAGCTTAATGGCTAGCGGGGAGAGCACAGATACGCAGTATTTT.

This clonotype has ten or more counts. The chain joins TRBV19 to TRBJ2-3, with D perhaps TRBD2 (6 bases). The V end lost 4 bases, the J end lost 5 bases, and 13 bases lay between the germline ends. Germline CDR1 is LNHDA and CDR2 is SQIVND (reference sequence). This CDR3 contains 14 residues. The CDR3 DNA follows: TGTGCCAGTAGTAGGGGGGTTAGCGGAGATACGCAGTATTTT. Protein product: CASSRGVSGDTQYF. The full variable domain, with the rest looked up from reference TRBV19 and TRBJ2-3, is DGGITQSPKYLFRKEGQNVTLSCEQNLNHDAMYWYRQDPGQGLRLIYYSQIVNDFQKGDIAEGYSVSREKKESFPLTVTSAQKNPTAFYLCASSRGVSGDTQYFGPGTRLTVL.

This chain links TRBV7-2 with TRBJ2-7; no firm D call. V lost 1 base and J 3 bases, leaving 7 bases between the germline ends. The CDR3 extends over 13 amino acids. Germline assignment: CDR1 SGHTA and CDR2 FQGNSA. CDR3 nucleotide sequence: TGTGCCAGCAGCTTAGACATACGCTACGAGCAGTACTTC. Translated, it gives CASSLDIRYEQYF.

This chain joins TRBV7-2 and TRBJ2-2; 9 nucleotides line up with TRBD2. Germline-derived CDR1 and CDR2 are SGHTA and FQGNSA. The V and J ends lost 5 bases and 4 bases, in that order; junction bases with no gene match: 11. This CDR3 contains 17 residues. CDR3 sequence: CASSQTLAGIGTGELFF. CDR3 nucleotide sequence: TGTGCCAGCAGCCAAACTCTAGCGGGGATTGGCACCGGGGAGCTGTTTTTT.

This clonotype was seen repeatedly, ten times or more. V and J are TRBV5-5 and TRBJ1-1; D is unresolved. V was shortened by 0 bases and J by 3 bases, with 3 bases between the two germline ends. CDR3 size: 12 residues. Germline CDR1 is SGHKS and CDR2 is YYEKEE (reference sequence). The CDR3 region is CASSLVDTEAFF. The CDR3 coding sequence is TGTGCCAGCAGCTTGGTAGACACTGAAGCTTTCTTT.

Ten or more counts support this clonotype. The chain uses TRBV29-1 and TRBJ2-7; D perhaps matches TRBD2 (5 bases). Between the trimmed V and J ends, which lost 6 bases and 3 bases, there was a span of 15 bases. The germline V gene encodes CDR1 SQVTM and CDR2 ANQGSEA. The CDR3 runs 13 residues. CDR3 coding DNA: TGCAGCGTGGTAGAGGGCGCTCTCTACGAGCAGTACTTC. Its translation: CSVVEGALYEQYF.